The 10 T cell receptor beta chains presented below share a single source sample, sequenced in a study of T cell responses to AZD1222 COVID-19 vaccine. The assay was immunoSEQ multiplex PCR, and TCRdb's table has in-frame clones only and misses some. Counted here are approximately 160,000 clones, roughly 88% occurring once; the ten biggest clones make up approximately 3.1%. The sample was peripheral blood, taken on day 0 of MenACWY control vaccination. These receptor sequences come from an adult in good health.

This sequence joins TRBV2 and TRBJ1-4; the D gene is possibly TRBD1 (6 bases). The length of the CDR3 is 15 residues. The germline V and J ends were trimmed by 9 bases and 8 bases, with 22 bases remaining between them. Germline CDR1 reads SNHLY; CDR2 reads FYNNEI. CDR3 coding DNA: TGTGCCAGTACCAGGGGTGGTGCCCGAGAGGAAAAACTGTTTTTT. Translating it yields CASTRGGAREEKLFF.

The CDR3 coding sequence is TGTGCCAGCAGCAGAATACGAATCACTGAAGCTTTCTTT. This translates into CASSRIRITEAFF. The J gene is TRBJ1-1, the V gene TRBV28; D remains ambiguous. The CDR3 contains 13 residues. The V and J ends lost 6 bases and 4 bases respectively, with 12 bases between them. The V gene's germline CDR1 is MDHEN and CDR2 SYDVKM. The complete variable domain, with remaining parts taken from reference TRBV28 and TRBJ1-1, reads DVKVTQSSRYLVKRTGEKVFLECVQDMDHENMFWYRQDPGLGLRLIYFSYDVKMKEKGDIPEGYSVSREKKERFSLILESASTNQTSMYLCASSRIRITEAFFGQGTRLTVV.

The chain carries TRBV5-1 and TRBJ1-1; tentative D call: TRBD1 (6 bases). V dropped 0 bases and J dropped 4 bases, with 19 bases sitting between them. The germline V gene has CDR1 SGHRS and CDR2 YFSETQ. The CDR3 sequence is 17 residues long. The CDR3: CASSLEVSTGAGTEAFF. For the CDR3, the DNA is TGCGCCAGCAGCTTGGAGGTCAGTACGGGGGCAGGCACTGAAGCTTTCTTT.

The chain joins TRBV7-2 to TRBJ2-1; TRBD2 agrees at 9 bases. CDR1 and CDR2 from the germline V gene are SGHTA and FQGNSA. CDR3 length equals 15 residues. The trim removed 4 bases at V and 1 base at J, leaving 2 bases unmatched. For the CDR3, the DNA is TGTGCCAGCAGCTCACTAGCGGGTTCCTACAATGAGCAGTTCTTC. Protein: CASSSLAGSYNEQFF. Based on the CDR3 plus reference TRBV7-2 and TRBJ2-1, the full variable domain is GAGVSQSPSNKVTEKGKDVELRCDPISGHTALYWYRQSLGQGLEFLIYFQGNSAPDKSGLPSDRFSAERTGGSVSTLTIQRTQQEDSAVYLCASSSLAGSYNEQFFGPGTRLTVL.

The chain combines TRBV2 with TRBJ2-4; 8 bases are shared with TRBD1. Trimming at V came to 11 bases and at J to 13 bases, leaving 13 bases not matched to a gene. Germline assignment: CDR1 SNHLY and CDR2 FYNNEI. The CDR3 length is 12 residues. CDR3 in DNA: TGTGCCGGGGGACAGGATTCCTCCCCCCAGTACTTC. It specifies CAGGQDSSPQYF.

Here the CDR3 DNA reads TGTGCCAGCAGCTTGACAGGGTCACAGCCCCAGCATTTT. Protein product: CASSLTGSQPQHF. The gene calls are TRBV5-6 and TRBJ1-5, with D possibly being TRBD1 (6 bases). The V end was cut by 1 base, the J end by 7 bases, with 9 bases between. The CDR3 runs 13 residues. Germline CDR1 SGHDT, CDR2 YYEEEE.

V is TRBV5-6 and J is TRBJ1-1, with no clear D. The CDR3 has 16 amino acids. V gave up 0 bases and J gave up 0 bases, with 12 bases separating them. Germline CDR1 is SGHDT and CDR2 is YYEEEE. The CDR3 reads CASSLGRRTLNTEAFF. CDR3 DNA: TGTGCCAGCAGCTTGGGACGTCGGACCTTGAACACTGAAGCTTTCTTT.

The chain carries TRBV15 and TRBJ1-5, with TRBD1 as a possible D gene (5 bases). This CDR3 is built from 15 residues. V lost 0 bases and J 4 bases, leaving 10 bases between the germline ends. CDR1 is LNHNV, CDR2 YYDKDF, per germline (reference sequence). CDR3 coding DNA: TGTGCCACCAGCAGAGATCGGGGCTCGAATCAGCCCCAGCATTTT. Its protein product is CATSRDRGSNQPQHF.

The J gene is TRBJ2-2, the V gene TRBV27; D is undetermined. The CDR3 extends over 15 amino acids. V shed 3 bases and J shed 1 base, with 9 bases lying between them. The germline CDR1 and CDR2 sequences are MNHEY and SMNVEV (reference sequence). The CDR3 coding sequence is TGTGCCAGCAGTTTCGGACGGATGAACACCGGGGAGCTGTTTTTT. Its protein product is CASSFGRMNTGELFF.

The rearrangement joins TRBV19 to TRBJ1-1; 11 nucleotides align to TRBD1. Trimming removed 3 bases from V and 1 base from J; junction bases left unmatched: 4. Germline values: CDR1 LNHDA, CDR2 SQIVND (reference sequence). The CDR3 is 16 amino acids. In DNA form, the CDR3 reads TGTGCCAGTAGTATTTTGGACAGGGGGCCGAACACTGAAGCTTTCTTT. This encodes CASSILDRGPNTEAFF.